The text below deals with one TCR beta chain. Its matching antigen is unknown. These data originate in a study of post-analysis software for immune sequencing data. CDR1 and CDR2 from the germline V gene are LGHDT and YNNKEL (reference sequence). The CDR3 is made up of 15 amino acids. Trimming pared 5 bases from V and 0 bases from J, leaving 11 bases between. Unique molecular identifiers had been added to the TCR beta cDNA libraries. T cells, about 0.9 to 11 million of them, yielded about 500,000 cDNA molecules. MiXCR was run by TCRdb on the PCR reads, yielding one entry per CDR3 protein. The profile covers roughly 800,000 distinct CDR3 sequences, with about 53% appearing a single time and approximately 4.2% taken by the ten largest. Study-level points and caveats: A few TRBV segments appeared more often in patients than in controls, and TRBV5-6, TRBV5-1 and TRBV20-1 were among these. Relative to controls, patients with multiple sclerosis showed significantly lower normalized Chao1 diversity.

Sequenced material: blood. This TCR came from a girl aged 5-17 years with multiple sclerosis. V is TRBV3-1 and J is TRBJ2-1, with D perhaps TRBD1 (6 bases). CDR3 amino acids: CASSYQGSSYNEQFF. DNA of the CDR3: TGTGCCAGCAGCTACCAGGGGAGCTCCTACAATGAGCAGTTCTTC.